The 29 T cell receptor beta chains below come from one sample, sequenced in a study of blood T cell repertoires in COVID-19. The protocol was immunoSEQ multiplex PCR, while the TCRdb copy is restricted to in-frame clones and leaves out a portion. The top ten hold 7.2% of the sample, which has a few hundred thousand clones, more than 75% seen once. Source material: PBMCs or T cells enriched from blood (not recorded which). These receptors all stem from a man aged 30 to 39 in a cohort exposed to, infected with or recovered from COVID-19 (not recorded which).

This clone has a single count. This rearrangement joins TRBV27 to TRBJ1-5; possible D gene TRBD1, 5 bases. The CDR3 loop spans 15 amino acids. V gave up 2 bases and J gave up 4 bases, with 12 bases separating them. Germline CDR1 is MNHEY and CDR2 is SMNVEV (reference sequence). The CDR3 region is CASSLGTGRNQPQHF. In nucleotides, the CDR3 is TGTGCCAGCAGTTTAGGGACCGGGAGAAATCAGCCCCAGCATTTT.

The V call is TRBV27, the J call TRBJ2-1; D is possibly TRBD2 (6 bases). The germline CDR1 and CDR2 sequences are MNHEY and SMNVEV (reference sequence). This CDR3 region has 14 residues. V lost 7 bases, J lost 1 base, and 11 bases lay in between. The DNA of the CDR3 is TGTGCCAGCACTAGGAGGGCGTCCTACAATGAGCAGTTCTTC. Protein: CASTRRASYNEQFF.

This clone was counted once. The chain recombines TRBV2 with TRBJ2-5; TRBD1 matches 11 bases. V shed 11 bases and J 4 bases; nucleotides not matched to a gene: 15. CDR1 SNHLY and CDR2 FYNNEI come from the germline V gene. CDR3 length: 16 amino acids. The CDR3 nucleotides are TGTGCCGGCCACCCCCGGGACAGGGGGGCCCTAGAGACCCAGTACTTC. This sequence encodes CAGHPRDRGALETQYF.

V gene TRBV7-9 combines with J gene TRBJ2-3, with D possibly being TRBD1 (5 bases). Trimming removed 5 bases at V and 3 bases at J, with 9 bases between. The CDR3 extends over 13 amino acids. Germline CDR1 reads SEHNR; CDR2 reads FQNEAQ (reference sequence). The CDR3 loop is CASSRGGTDTQYF. The CDR3 nucleotides read TGTGCCAGCAGCAGGGGCGGAACAGATACGCAGTATTTT. Complete variable domain (other parts from reference TRBV7-9 and TRBJ2-3): DTGVSQNPRHKITKRGQNVTFRCDPISEHNRLYWYRQTLGQGPEFLTYFQNEAQLEKSRLLSDRFSAERPKGSFSTLEIQRTEQGDSAMYLCASSRGGTDTQYFGPGTRLTVL.

The chain links TRBV5-1 to TRBJ2-7; TRBD1 matches at 9 bases. CDR1 and CDR2 (germline): SGHRS, YFSETQ. The CDR3 length is 12 residues. V lost 10 bases and J lost 4; bases outside the gene matches: 6. The CDR3 protein is CAVRDRAYEQYF. DNA for the CDR3: TGCGCCGTCCGGGACAGGGCTTACGAGCAGTACTTC.

The chain employs TRBV7-3 and TRBJ1-1; possibly TRBD1 for D (6 bases). The V gene lost 1 base and the J gene lost 4 bases, with 13 bases spanning the gap. Germline CDR1 and CDR2: SGHTA and FQGTGA. This CDR3 region has 15 residues. The chain's CDR3 is CASSLSSQGSTEAFF. The CDR3, as DNA: TGTGCCAGCAGCTTAAGTTCCCAGGGGTCCACTGAAGCTTTCTTT. Using reference TRBV7-3 and TRBJ1-1 for the parts outside the CDR3, the full variable domain is GAGVSQTPSNKVTEKGKYVELRCDPISGHTALYWYRQSLGQGPEFLIYFQGTGAADDSGLPNDRFFAVRPEGSVSTLKIQRTERGDSAVYLCASSLSSQGSTEAFFGQGTRLTVV.

This sequence joins TRBV18 and TRBJ1-1, with 8 bases lining up with TRBD1. The CDR3 length is 15 residues. Per germline, CDR1 KGHSH and CDR2 LQKENI. The trim removed 3 bases at V and 3 bases at J, leaving 6 bases unmatched. The CDR3 reads CASSPLDRGYTEAFF. CDR3 in DNA: TGTGCCAGCTCACCCCTCGACAGGGGATACACTGAAGCTTTCTTT.

The rearrangement uses TRBV7-6 and TRBJ2-4; D possibly corresponds to TRBD2 (6 bases). CDR3 length: 14 residues. Germline lookup yields CDR1 SGHVS and CDR2 FNYEAQ. V lost 4 bases and J lost 8, with 15 bases in between. The CDR3 region is CASSWSSSGDIQYF. Here the CDR3 DNA reads TGTGCCAGCAGCTGGTCCTCGTCGGGGGACATTCAGTACTTC. Using reference TRBV7-6 and TRBJ2-4 for the parts outside the CDR3, the full variable domain is GAGVSQSPRYKVTKRGQDVALRCDPISGHVSLYWYRQALGQGPEFLTYFNYEAQQDKSGLPNDRFSAERPEGSISTLTIQRTEQRDSAMYRCASSWSSSGDIQYFGAGTRLSVL.

The genes are TRBV7-9 and TRBJ2-7; D possibly corresponds to TRBD2 (6 bases). In germline, CDR1 is SEHNR, CDR2 FQNEAQ (reference sequence). The length of the CDR3 is 16 residues. The germline V and J ends were trimmed by 5 bases and 5 bases, with 22 bases remaining between them. The CDR3 region is CASSINSGDPPDEQYF. The CDR3 DNA sequence: TGTGCCAGCAGCATCAACTCGGGGGACCCCCCTGACGAGCAGTACTTC.

The chain combines TRBV20-1 with TRBJ2-7; TRBD2 aligns across 7 bases. Germline V gives CDR1 DFQATT, CDR2 SNEGSKA (reference sequence). V lost 3 bases and J lost 0; bases outside the gene matches: 5. The CDR3 spans 14 residues. The CDR3 nucleotides are TGCAGTGCTAGTAAGGGGAGGGCCTCCTACGAGCAGTACTTC. This sequence encodes CSASKGRASYEQYF.

The genes are TRBV19 and TRBJ1-1, with D possibly being TRBD1 (5 bases). Trimming removed 7 bases from V and 5 bases from J, with 14 bases in between. Germline loops: CDR1 LNHDA, CDR2 SQIVND (reference sequence). The CDR3 is 13 amino acids. The CDR3 nucleotides are TGTGCCAGTAAAGAAGGGGCCGGGACTGAAGCTTTCTTT. Translating gives CASKEGAGTEAFF.

The rearrangement joins TRBV11-3 to TRBJ2-1; D is unresolved. The CDR3 is 12 amino acids. The germline V gene encodes CDR1 SGHNT and CDR2 YENEEA. The V and J ends lost 0 bases and 6 bases respectively, with 3 bases between them. CDR3 in amino acids: CASSLDSNEQFF. CDR3 DNA: TGTGCCAGCAGCTTAGACAGCAATGAGCAGTTCTTC.

This clone appeared a few times. The chain uses TRBV14 and TRBJ2-1, with 12 bases fitting TRBD2. Germline lookup yields CDR1 SGHDN and CDR2 FVKESK. V gave up 4 bases and J gave up 4 bases; unmatched junction bases: 8. The CDR3 consists of 17 residues. CDR3 nucleotide sequence: TGTGCCAGCAGCCCCTCAGTCGGACTAGCGGGGTACAATGAGCAGTTCTTC. Translated: CASSPSVGLAGYNEQFF.

This sequence joins TRBV4-3 and TRBJ1-2; 8 bases fit TRBD1. This CDR3 comprises 13 residues. V shed 6 bases, J shed 7 bases, and the junction held 7 bases outside the gene matches. In germline, CDR1 is LGHNA, CDR2 YSLEER. The CDR3 nucleotides read TGCGCCAGCAGAAGGAGTCAGGGGGCTGGCTACACCTTC. This sequence encodes CASRRSQGAGYTF.

This clone was observed once. The J gene is TRBJ1-1, the V gene TRBV11-2, with D hard to call. Germline loops: CDR1 SGHAT, CDR2 FQNNGV. The CDR3 totals 12 residues. The V and J ends lost 2 bases and 5 bases respectively, with 6 bases between them. CDR3 sequence: CASSLPRTEAFF. CDR3 DNA sequence: TGTGCCAGCAGCTTACCACGGACTGAAGCTTTCTTT.

This sequence joins TRBV29-1 and TRBJ1-1, with a possible D match to TRBD1 (5 bases). This CDR3 has 14 amino acids. The V end lost 4 bases, the J end lost 1 base, and 13 bases lay between the germline ends. Germline V gene data show CDR1 as SQVTM and CDR2 as ANQGSEA. The CDR3 protein is CSVALGTGNTEAFF. The CDR3 DNA sequence: TGCAGCGTTGCGCTTGGGACTGGGAACACTGAAGCTTTCTTT. The full variable domain, with the rest looked up from reference TRBV29-1 and TRBJ1-1, is SAVISQKPSRDICQRGTSLTIQCQVDSQVTMMFWYRQQPGQSLTLIATANQGSEATYESGFVIDKFPISRPNLTFSTLTVSNMSPEDSSIYLCSVALGTGNTEAFFGQGTRLTVV.

The rearrangement joins TRBV13 to TRBJ2-2, with 13 bases matching TRBD2. The V gene end was trimmed by 5 bases and the J gene end by 7 bases; junction bases not matched to a gene: 10. CDR1 is PRHDT, CDR2 FYEKMQ, per germline (reference sequence). The length of the CDR3 is 17 residues. The CDR3 bases are TGTGCCAGCAGCCCCGCAGACGGGACTAGCGGGGTCGGGGAGCTGTTTTTT. It yields the protein CASSPADGTSGVGELFF.

The chain is built from TRBV6-5 and TRBJ2-7; TRBD2 is a possible D gene (7 bases). CDR3 length: 13 residues. The V and J ends lost 6 bases and 6 bases respectively, with 15 bases between them. Per the germline V gene, CDR1 is MNHEY and CDR2 is SVGAGI. The CDR3 region has the DNA TGTGCCAGCAGCCACGGGGGGACAAGCGAGCAGTACTTC. Protein product: CASSHGGTSEQYF.

This sequence joins TRBV28 and TRBJ1-6, with TRBD1 matching over 7 bases. This CDR3 comprises 14 residues. Germline assignment: CDR1 MDHEN and CDR2 SYDVKM. V was pared by 8 bases and J by 8 bases, with 9 bases of the junction left unmatched. This CDR3 reads CASFYRDRDSPLHF. In nucleotides, the CDR3 is TGTGCCAGCTTCTACCGGGACAGAGATTCACCCCTCCACTTT.

This clone was found once. The chain employs TRBV5-4 and TRBJ2-5, with 7 bases aligning to TRBD2. The CDR3 sequence is 17 residues long. V dropped 7 bases and J dropped 3; count of bases not matched to a gene: 18. Germline loops: CDR1 SGHNT, CDR2 YYREEE (reference sequence). Here the CDR3 DNA reads TGTGCCAGCGGTCCCCGAGCTAGCGGTGTGGGTGAAGAGACCCAGTACTTC. Protein product: CASGPRASGVGEETQYF.

The rearrangement uses TRBV9 and TRBJ2-5; 12 nucleotides align to TRBD2. The CDR3 has 17 amino acids. After removal of 4 bases from V and 4 bases from J, the junction contained 11 bases not matched to a gene. Germline values: CDR1 SGDLS, CDR2 YYNGEE. The CDR3 spells CASSSTSSGRAVETQYF. In DNA form, the CDR3 reads TGTGCCAGCAGCTCAACATCTAGCGGGAGGGCAGTAGAGACCCAGTACTTC.

The J gene is TRBJ2-2, the V gene TRBV5-1; 9 bases are shared with TRBD1. The CDR3 is 15 residues long. The V and J ends lost 5 bases and 5 bases, in that order; junction bases with no gene match: 7. CDR1 is SGHRS and CDR2 is YFSETQ in the germline V gene. The CDR3 nucleotides read TGCGCCAGCAGGGACGGACAGGGGAATACCGGGGAGCTGTTTTTT. Protein sequence: CASRDGQGNTGELFF.

The chain carries TRBV4-1 and TRBJ2-2; a possible D gene is TRBD1 (6 bases). Trimming pared 4 bases from V and 1 base from J, leaving 16 bases between. Germline CDR1 and CDR2: MGHRA and YSYEKL. This CDR3 is 17 amino acids long. The CDR3 region is CASSRVPGQMNTGELFF. The CDR3 region has the DNA TGCGCCAGCAGCCGAGTTCCGGGACAAATGAACACCGGGGAGCTGTTTTTT.

This rearrangement joins TRBV2 to TRBJ2-7; tentative D call: TRBD2 (6 bases). V shed 0 bases and J shed 3 bases, with 12 bases lying between them. Germline assignment: CDR1 SNHLY and CDR2 FYNNEI. The CDR3 runs 15 residues. The CDR3 coding sequence is TGTGCCAGCAGTGAAGCGCGGGGCCCTTTCTACGAGCAGTACTTC. Translating it yields CASSEARGPFYEQYF. Supplemented by reference TRBV2 and TRBJ2-7, the full variable domain reads EPEVTQTPSHQVTQMGQEVILRCVPISNHLYFYWYRQILGQKVEFLVSFYNNEISEKSEIFDDQFSVERPDGSNFTLKIRSTKLEDSAMYFCASSEARGPFYEQYFGPGTRLTVT.

The chain is built from TRBV5-4 and TRBJ2-2; possibly TRBD1 for D (5 bases). Deletions cut 3 bases from V and 5 bases from J, with 11 bases between. Germline V gene data show CDR1 as SGHNT and CDR2 as YYREEE (reference sequence). The CDR3 spans 14 residues. The CDR3 sequence: CASSSPRVTGELFF. The DNA of the CDR3 is TGTGCCAGCAGCTCCCCCAGGGTGACCGGGGAGCTGTTTTTT.

This CDR3 is CASSKDRVGADTQYF. As DNA, the CDR3 is TGTGCCAGCAGCAAGGACAGGGTGGGGGCAGATACGCAGTATTTT. The J gene is TRBJ2-3, the V gene TRBV11-2, with TRBD1 matching over 8 bases. The J segment lost 4 bases and the V segment lost 5 bases, leaving 8 bases of the junction unmatched. CDR3 length equals 15 residues. CDR1 is SGHAT and CDR2 is FQNNGV in the germline V gene.

This clone was seen a single time. This rearrangement joins TRBV5-1 to TRBJ2-2, with 9 bases matching TRBD2. Per germline, CDR1 SGHRS and CDR2 YFSETQ. This CDR3 region has 14 residues. J gave up 6 bases and V 0 bases, and 0 bases lay outside the gene matches. CDR3 region: CASSLVAGAGELFF. The DNA for the CDR3 is TGCGCCAGCAGCTTGGTAGCGGGAGCCGGGGAGCTGTTTTTT.

The chain links TRBV11-2 to TRBJ2-2; D gene unclear. Germline V gives CDR1 SGHAT, CDR2 FQNNGV. The length of the CDR3 is 17 residues. V was trimmed by 2 bases and J by 2 bases, leaving 15 bases between them. In DNA, the CDR3 is TGTGCCAGCAGCTTATCCCCCTTACTCGATAACACCGGGGAGCTGTTTTTT. Its protein product is CASSLSPLLDNTGELFF.

This chain uses TRBV30 with TRBJ2-5; 9 bases match TRBD1. The CDR3 runs to 18 residues. CDR1 GTSNPN and CDR2 SVGIG come from the germline V gene (reference sequence). V gave up 1 base and J gave up 5 bases; unmatched junction bases: 17. CDR3 DNA sequence: TGTGCCTGGAGTGCCAACCTTCGGGACAGGGCCCCCTGGGAGACCCAGTACTTC. Translating gives CAWSANLRDRAPWETQYF. The full variable domain, with the rest looked up from reference TRBV30 and TRBJ2-5, is SQTIHQWPATLVQPVGSPLSLECTVEGTSNPNLYWYRQAAGRGLQLLFYSVGIGQISSEVPQNLSASRPQDRQFILSSKKLLLSDSGFYLCAWSANLRDRAPWETQYFGPGTRLLVL.